These 21 T cell receptor beta chains share one sample of origin, sequenced in a study of blood T cells in healthy people across ages. Alongside a J-beta primer mix, a sample-barcoded 5' primer served in a second PCR lasting about 7 to 12 cycles. Via MiXCR, TCRdb re-called the 5' RACE reads, giving one row per CDR3 protein. The table lists hundreds of thousands of distinct CDR3 sequences, roughly three fifths of them singletons. Sequences were obtained from blood. These receptors all stem from a man aged 40-50 years in good health.

This clonotype was seen more than once but under ten times. The chain's CDR3 is CASSLGQGDLYGYTF. CDR3 sequence (DNA): TGTGCCAGCAGTCTGGGACAGGGGGATCTCTATGGCTACACCTTC. J is TRBJ1-2 and V is TRBV6-6, with 11 bases fitting TRBD1. Germline CDR1 MNHNY, CDR2 SVGAGI (reference sequence). This CDR3 region has 15 residues. The junction had 6 bases not matched to a gene; V was cut back by 5 bases and J by 4 bases.

This chain joins TRBV5-6 and TRBJ2-7; either TRBD1 or TRBD2 may supply D (5 bases each). The CDR3 is 14 residues long. Germline CDR1 and CDR2: SGHDT and YYEEEE. The ends were cut back, 2 bases at V and 3 bases at J, with 12 bases in the middle. The CDR3 region is CASSFAGTGYEQYF. CDR3 DNA sequence: TGTGCCAGCAGCTTTGCCGGGACCGGCTACGAGCAGTACTTC. The full variable domain, its missing parts supplied by reference TRBV5-6 and TRBJ2-7, is DAGVTQSPTHLIKTRGQQVTLRCSPKSGHDTVSWYQQALGQGPQFIFQYYEEEERQRGNFPDRFSGHQFPNYSSELNVNALLLGDSALYLCASSFAGTGYEQYFGPGTRLTVT.

The V and J genes are TRBV27 and TRBJ1-1, with 7 bases aligning to TRBD1. J gave up 7 bases and V 5 bases, and 13 bases lay outside the gene matches. The CDR3 has 15 amino acids. Per the germline V gene, CDR1 is MNHEY and CDR2 is SMNVEV (reference sequence). CDR3 protein: CASSASGTVLFEAFF. In nucleotides, the CDR3 is TGTGCCAGCAGTGCCTCCGGGACAGTCCTATTTGAAGCTTTCTTT.

V usage is TRBV5-5 and J usage is TRBJ2-1, with TRBD2 identical over 9 bases. From germline, CDR1 is SGHKS and CDR2 YYEKEE (reference sequence). The CDR3 is 15 amino acids. Germline trimming cut 2 bases from V and 4 bases from J; bases unmatched to any gene: 4. The CDR3 loop reads CASSLTSGYYNEQFF. In nucleotides, the CDR3 is TGTGCCAGCAGCTTAACTAGCGGGTATTACAATGAGCAGTTCTTC.

V usage is TRBV12-3 or TRBV12-4 and J usage is TRBJ1-2; a weak D match, TRBD1 (5 bases). This CDR3 spans 17 amino acids. Trimming left V 0 bases short and J 2 bases short, with 16 bases between. CDR3 nucleotides: TGTGCCAGCAGTTTAGCGGGGCCGACGGAGGGGAACTATGGCTACACCTTC. It is translated as CASSLAGPTEGNYGYTF.

This clonotype came up a few times. The rearrangement links TRBV29-1 to TRBJ2-5; D remains ambiguous. This CDR3 spans 12 amino acids. Per germline, CDR1 SQVTM and CDR2 ANQGSEA. V lost 8 bases to trimming and J lost 1 base, with 11 bases between them. The CDR3: CSHGNTQETQYF. CDR3 nucleotide sequence: TGCAGCCACGGTAACACCCAAGAGACCCAGTACTTC.

About this clonotype itself: A junction end diverges from the germline sequence, so it may reflect a read error. The V gene is TRBV10-3, the J gene TRBJ1-5; 8 nucleotides match TRBD1. The CDR3 totals 16 residues. Looked up from germline, CDR1 is ENHRY and CDR2 is SYGVKD. CDR3 sequence: CTISGTGGRGNQPQHF. Written as DNA, the CDR3 is TGTACCATCAGTGGTACAGGGGGAAGGGGCAATCAGCCCCAGCATTTT.

The chain is built from TRBV12-3 or TRBV12-4 and TRBJ1-1, with TRBD1 matching 11 bases. Trimming removed 5 bases from V and 0 bases from J; junction bases left unmatched: 8. This CDR3 spans 17 amino acids. CDR3 nucleotide sequence: TGTGCCAGCAGTACCGGGACAGGGGGTAAAATGAACACTGAAGCTTTCTTT. This codes for CASSTGTGGKMNTEAFF.

The rearrangement uses TRBV6-5 and TRBJ2-1; tentatively, D is TRBD1 or TRBD2 (6 bases each). V was clipped by 6 bases and J by 4 bases, with 19 bases between them. The CDR3 totals 16 residues. CDR1 MNHEY and CDR2 SVGAGI come from the germline V gene. DNA of the CDR3: TGTGCCAGCAGCCCCCGGGGGACATCCTTTTACAATGAGCAGTTCTTC. Encoded protein: CASSPRGTSFYNEQFF.

This clonotype has only one observation. The chain uses TRBV12-3 or TRBV12-4 and TRBJ2-2; D gene unclear. The V end lost 10 bases, the J end lost 1 base, and 13 bases lay between the germline ends. The CDR3 is 14 amino acids. The CDR3 sequence is CATASPLNTGELFF. Here the CDR3 DNA reads TGTGCCACCGCGAGCCCCCTGAACACCGGGGAGCTGTTTTTT.

The V and J genes are TRBV7-9 and TRBJ1-1; D gene unclear. Germline assignment: CDR1 SEHNR and CDR2 FQNEAQ (reference sequence). This CDR3 comprises 15 residues. Trimming took off 4 bases at V and 2 bases at J, with 14 bases between the two ends. As DNA, the CDR3 is TGTGCCAGCAGCTCAAAAGGGCAGGTAAACACTGAAGCTTTCTTT. This translates into CASSSKGQVNTEAFF.

This chain links TRBV3-1 with TRBJ2-7; TRBD2 agrees at 8 bases. Trimming removed 4 bases from V and 3 bases from J; junction bases left unmatched: 8. CDR3 length equals 15 residues. From germline, CDR1 is LGHDT and CDR2 YNNKEL (reference sequence). Here the CDR3 reads CASSRWSSGSYEQYF. CDR3 DNA sequence: TGTGCCAGCAGCCGCTGGTCAAGCGGGAGCTACGAGCAGTACTTC.

J is TRBJ1-4 and V is TRBV5-1; D unclear. Looked up from germline, CDR1 is SGHRS and CDR2 is YFSETQ. CDR3 size: 15 residues. With 3 bases removed from V and 0 bases from J, the gap between germline ends came to 9 bases. The CDR3, as DNA: TGCGCCAGCAGCTCACTGAGTTCAACTAATGAAAAACTGTTTTTT. It is translated as CASSSLSSTNEKLFF.

J is TRBJ1-5 and V is TRBV13, with TRBD1 identical over 8 bases. V was clipped by 2 bases and J by 6 bases; unmatched bases: 3. In germline, CDR1 is PRHDT, CDR2 FYEKMQ (reference sequence). The CDR3 loop spans 14 amino acids. This CDR3 is CASSLQGASQPQHF. In nucleotides, the CDR3 is TGTGCCAGCAGCTTACAGGGGGCGAGTCAGCCCCAGCATTTT.

Remarks on this clonotype: This may stem from a read error, because a much larger clone lies one nucleotide away. The chain employs TRBV20-1 and TRBJ2-2, with TRBD2 matching 11 bases. This CDR3 has 15 amino acids. After removal of 1 base from V and 7 bases from J, the junction contained 5 bases not matched to a gene. Germline V gene data show CDR1 as DFQATT and CDR2 as SNEGSKA (reference sequence). The CDR3 bases are TGCAGTGCTAGAGTAGCGGGAGGGCTGCACGGGGAGCTGTTTTTT. Translating gives CSARVAGGLHGELFF.

The gene calls are TRBV29-1 and TRBJ2-3; TRBD1 matches 7 bases. Germline V gene data show CDR1 as SQVTM and CDR2 as ANQGSEA. The CDR3 covers 13 residues. Losses at the gene ends were 5 bases for V and 2 bases for J; bases not matched to a gene: 4. CDR3 in amino acids: CSVTGTVTDTQYF. CDR3 sequence (DNA): TGCAGCGTTACCGGGACAGTCACAGATACGCAGTATTTT.

The chain is built from TRBV19 and TRBJ2-7; D ambiguous. The J call is uncertain, as TRBJ2-5 better fits the DNA end. CDR1 is LNHDA, CDR2 SQIVND, per germline (reference sequence). The CDR3 loop spans 12 amino acids. Written as DNA, the CDR3 is TGTGCCAGTAGTATAGATCTGGGGACCCAGTACTTC. Amino acid sequence: CASSIDLGTQYF.

The sample holds a few counts of this clonotype. A much larger clone differs by one base, so this may be a read error. The rearrangement links TRBV9 to TRBJ2-5, with D possibly being TRBD2 (6 bases). The CDR3 covers 15 residues. Looked up from germline, CDR1 is SGDLS and CDR2 is YYNGEE. Trimming removed 3 bases at V and 5 bases at J, with 17 bases between. CDR3 nucleotides: TGTGCCAGCAGCGGAGGAATAGAGGGGAGGGAGACCCAGTACTTC. Its protein is CASSGGIEGRETQYF. The full variable domain, in which reference TRBV9 and TRBJ2-5 provide the parts outside the CDR3, is DSGVTQTPKHLITATGQRVTLRCSPRSGDLSVYWYQQSLDQGLQFLIQYYNGEERAKGNILERFSAQQFPDLHSELNLSSLELGDSALYFCASSGGIEGRETQYFGPGTRLLVL.

V and J are TRBV25-1 and TRBJ2-1; D might be TRBD2 (6 bases). The CDR3 is 16 amino acids. V lost 3 bases, J lost 3 bases, and 15 bases lay in between. Germline V gives CDR1 MGHDK, CDR2 SYGVNS. The CDR3 DNA is TGTGCCAGCAGTGACGACCGGGACTTAATCTACAATGAGCAGTTCTTC. The encoded protein is CASSDDRDLIYNEQFF. The complete variable domain, with remaining parts taken from reference TRBV25-1 and TRBJ2-1, reads EADIYQTPRYLVIGTGKKITLECSQTMGHDKMYWYQQDPGMELHLIHYSYGVNSTEKGDLSSESTVSRIRTEHFPLTLESARPSHTSQYLCASSDDRDLIYNEQFFGPGTRLTVL.

In its sample, this clonotype was seen many times. The chain combines TRBV27 with TRBJ1-1; the D gene is possibly TRBD1 (5 bases). The germline V gene encodes CDR1 MNHEY and CDR2 SMNVEV (reference sequence). V shed 2 bases and J shed 2 bases, with 9 bases lying between them. The CDR3 has 14 residues. The CDR3 sequence: CASSLRGGNTEAFF. As DNA, the CDR3 is TGTGCCAGCAGTTTACGGGGGGGAAACACTGAAGCTTTCTTT.

This clonotype came up a few times. This rearrangement joins TRBV29-1 to TRBJ2-1, with unresolved D. V dropped 5 bases and J dropped 0 bases, with 2 bases sitting between them. The CDR3 runs to 11 residues. Per the germline V gene, CDR1 is SQVTM and CDR2 is ANQGSEA. The DNA of the CDR3 is TGCAGCGTTACCTCCTACAATGAGCAGTTCTTC. Residues: CSVTSYNEQFF.